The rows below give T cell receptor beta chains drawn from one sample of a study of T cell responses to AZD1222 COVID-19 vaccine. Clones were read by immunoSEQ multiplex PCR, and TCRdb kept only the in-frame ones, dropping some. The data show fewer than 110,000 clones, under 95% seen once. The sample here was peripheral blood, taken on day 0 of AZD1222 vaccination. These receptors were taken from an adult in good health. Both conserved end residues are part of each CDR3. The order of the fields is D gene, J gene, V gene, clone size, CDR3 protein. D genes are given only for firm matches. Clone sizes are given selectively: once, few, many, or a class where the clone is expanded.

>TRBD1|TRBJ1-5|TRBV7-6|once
CASSLRSRDSSNQPQHF
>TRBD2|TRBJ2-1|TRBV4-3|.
CASSQDASGDYNEQFF
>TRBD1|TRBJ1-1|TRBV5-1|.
CASSLDRGTTEAFF
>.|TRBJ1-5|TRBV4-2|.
CASSQEWQGNQPQHF
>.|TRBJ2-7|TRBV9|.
CASSVGPMGDYEQYF
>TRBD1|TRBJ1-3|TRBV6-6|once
CASSRTLRDRYSGNTIYF
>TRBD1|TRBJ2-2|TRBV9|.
CASSGRTGVGELFF
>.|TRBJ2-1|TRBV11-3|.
CASSMIGDGNNEQFF
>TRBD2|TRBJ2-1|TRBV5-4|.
CASSAGLAGGQYEQFF
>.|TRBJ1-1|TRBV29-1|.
CSVAPNTEAFF
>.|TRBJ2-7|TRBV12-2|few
CASRLGVAGGTYEQYF
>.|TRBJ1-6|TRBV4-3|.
CASSPSEATGRNSPLHF
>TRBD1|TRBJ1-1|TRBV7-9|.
CASSLGQMNTEAFF
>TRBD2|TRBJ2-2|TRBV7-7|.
CASSPVAGTGELFF
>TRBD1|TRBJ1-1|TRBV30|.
CAWRSGTASVGAFF
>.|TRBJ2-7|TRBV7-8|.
CASSSGSSYEQYF
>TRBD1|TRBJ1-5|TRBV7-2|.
CASSLDRGQQPQHF